The clone carrying this TCR beta chain turned up a few times. Its antigen is undetermined. The data were taken from a study of shared clonotypes between healthy human individuals. Study-level points and caveats: Some naive CD4 clonotypes, 4% to 6%, turned up in common across a handful of donors.

Sorted-subset replicate PCRs used roughly 210 ng of genomic DNA. This amount corresponded to 33,000 or so T cell genomes. The method was immunoSEQ multiplex PCR; TCRdb's version includes in-frame clones alone and lacks a portion of them. Of about 2.4 million clones in the sample, over 85% were seen once. This sequence originates from a man aged 18 to 35 in good health. Some clones in this sample may be carry-over from other donors' samples. The sequenced sample consisted of naive CD4+ T cells from PBMCs. As to subset: CD45RA+ positively selected.

The chain's CDR3 is CASSQAGNNYGYTF. The CDR3 DNA sequence: TGTGCCAGCAGCCAAGCCGGGAATAACTATGGCTACACCTTC. This chain links TRBV14 with TRBJ1-2; no definite D call. Trimming stripped 1 base from V and 1 base from J, with 7 bases between. The CDR3 loop spans 14 amino acids. Germline V gene sequence: CDR1 SGHDN, CDR2 FVKESK.